The 20 T cell receptor beta chains reported below all come from one sample, sequenced in a study of blood T cell repertoires in COVID-19. Assay: immunoSEQ multiplex PCR; the TCRdb copy retains only in-frame clones and omits some. The sample lists 150,000 to 200,000 clones, roughly 80% seen once, with approximately 10% in the top ten. What was sequenced was PBMCs or T cells enriched from blood (not recorded which). These TCRs come from a middle-aged man who had recovered from COVID-19.

This clone was recorded only once. This chain joins TRBV28 and TRBJ1-1, with TRBD1 matching 9 bases. The V and J ends lost 6 bases and 1 base, in that order; junction bases with no gene match: 6. CDR1 MDHEN and CDR2 SYDVKM come from the germline V gene. The CDR3 consists of 15 residues. The CDR3: CASSLAGQGNTEAFF. CDR3 bases: TGTGCCAGCAGCTTAGCGGGACAGGGGAACACTGAAGCTTTCTTT.

This sequence joins TRBV2 and TRBJ2-1; tentative D call: TRBD1 (6 bases). The V gene's germline CDR1 is SNHLY and CDR2 FYNNEI. The V end lost 8 bases, the J end lost 7 bases, and 18 bases lay between the germline ends. This CDR3 spans 14 amino acids. The CDR3 loop reads CASQAVMRGNEQFF. The CDR3 region has the DNA TGTGCCAGCCAGGCTGTGATGAGGGGGAATGAGCAGTTCTTC. Based on the CDR3 plus reference TRBV2 and TRBJ2-1, the full variable domain is EPEVTQTPSHQVTQMGQEVILRCVPISNHLYFYWYRQILGQKVEFLVSFYNNEISEKSEIFDDQFSVERPDGSNFTLKIRSTKLEDSAMYFCASQAVMRGNEQFFGPGTRLTVL.

This clone showed up just a few times. This sequence joins TRBV12-3 or TRBV12-4 and TRBJ1-1, with D perhaps matching TRBD1 (5 bases). The CDR3 has 13 residues. V was pared by 3 bases and J by 1 base, with 6 bases between. Here the CDR3 DNA reads TGTGCCAGCAGTTTTGACAGGAACACTGAAGCTTTCTTT. Translated: CASSFDRNTEAFF.

This sequence joins TRBV7-2 and TRBJ2-5; 7 bases are shared with TRBD2. This CDR3 comprises 15 residues. Germline loops: CDR1 SGHTA, CDR2 FQGNSA. Germline trimming cut 0 bases from V and 4 bases from J; bases unmatched to any gene: 5. This chain's CDR3 is CASSLAGGRGETQYF. In DNA, the CDR3 is TGTGCCAGCAGCTTAGCGGGGGGGAGGGGAGAGACCCAGTACTTC. The full variable domain, in which reference TRBV7-2 and TRBJ2-5 provide the parts outside the CDR3, is GAGVSQSPSNKVTEKGKDVELRCDPISGHTALYWYRQSLGQGLEFLIYFQGNSAPDKSGLPSDRFSAERTGGSVSTLTIQRTQQEDSAVYLCASSLAGGRGETQYFGPGTRLLVL.

The table lists this clone with a count of one. V gene TRBV7-9 combines with J gene TRBJ2-5, with D unresolved. Deletions cut 6 bases from V and 2 bases from J, with 4 bases between. This CDR3 has 11 amino acids. Germline V gene lookup returns CDR1 SEHNR and CDR2 FQNEAQ (reference sequence). CDR3 sequence: CASSSQETQYF. The CDR3, as DNA: TGTGCCAGCAGTTCGCAAGAGACCCAGTACTTC.

This rearrangement joins TRBV29-1 to TRBJ2-1, with a weak D call TRBD1 (5 bases). CDR1 and CDR2 (germline): SQVTM, ANQGSEA. The germline V and J ends were trimmed by 0 bases and 10 bases, with 16 bases remaining between them. The CDR3 contains 14 residues. CDR3 sequence reads: CSVEDGVRAKEQFF. CDR3 DNA sequence: TGCAGCGTTGAAGACGGTGTCAGGGCTAAGGAGCAGTTCTTC.

V is TRBV9 and J is TRBJ2-5, with D perhaps TRBD1 (6 bases). The CDR3 runs to 15 residues. Germline CDR1 reads SGDLS; CDR2 reads YYNGEE. V gave up 4 bases and J gave up 2 bases, with 15 bases separating them. CDR3 in DNA: TGTGCCAGCAGCCCCGTGGGGGCCCGGCAAGAGACCCAGTACTTC. This encodes CASSPVGARQETQYF.

The chain combines TRBV27 with TRBJ2-7, with TRBD2 matching over 9 bases. Losses at the gene ends were 4 bases for V and 0 bases for J; bases not matched to a gene: 13. Germline CDR1 is MNHEY and CDR2 is SMNVEV (reference sequence). The CDR3 extends over 18 amino acids. CDR3 DNA: TGTGCCAGCAGTTCTAGGACTAGCGCGCCCCAAAGCTCCTACGAGCAGTACTTC. It is translated as CASSSRTSAPQSSYEQYF.

The chain couples TRBV25-1 to TRBJ1-1; D uncertain. V dropped 0 bases and J dropped 0 bases, with 8 bases sitting between them. The CDR3 sequence is 15 residues long. Germline assignment: CDR1 MGHDK and CDR2 SYGVNS. For the CDR3, the DNA is TGTGCCAGCAGTGAATACTCTCTCCTGAACACTGAAGCTTTCTTT. It codes for CASSEYSLLNTEAFF.

This chain links TRBV18 with TRBJ1-6; D may be TRBD1 (6 bases). Deletions cut 8 bases from V and 7 bases from J, with 18 bases between. Looked up from germline, CDR1 is KGHSH and CDR2 is LQKENI. The CDR3 runs 15 residues. The CDR3 loop reads CASTRDINANSPLHF. CDR3 in DNA: TGTGCCAGCACCCGGGACATCAACGCGAATTCACCCCTCCACTTT. Full variable domain (remainder filled in from reference TRBV18 and TRBJ1-6): NAGVMQNPRHLVRRRGQEARLRCSPMKGHSHVYWYRQLPEEGLKFMVYLQKENIIDESGMPKERFSAEFPKEGPSILRIQQVVRGDSAAYFCASTRDINANSPLHFGNGTRLTVT.

The V gene is TRBV3-1 (or the pseudogene TRBV3-2), the J gene TRBJ1-4, with D unresolved. The CDR3 has 14 residues. V lost 0 bases to trimming and J lost 4 bases, with 6 bases between them. Germline CDR1 LGHDT, CDR2 YNNKEL (reference sequence). This CDR3 reads CASSQDRYNEKLFF. CDR3 nucleotide sequence: TGTGCCAGCAGCCAAGATCGGTATAATGAAAAACTGTTTTTT.

The chain is built from TRBV6-6 and TRBJ1-5, with 11 bases aligning to TRBD1. V lost 7 bases and J lost 5; bases outside the gene matches: 10. Germline CDR1 and CDR2: MNHNY and SVGAGI (reference sequence). This CDR3 contains 16 residues. CDR3 protein: CASTERTGGSDQPQHF. CDR3 nucleotides: TGTGCCAGCACGGAAAGGACAGGGGGCTCGGATCAGCCCCAGCATTTT.

The V gene is TRBV5-1, the J gene TRBJ2-3; D not resolved. Per germline, CDR1 SGHRS and CDR2 YFSETQ. The CDR3 loop spans 13 amino acids. Trimming took 6 bases from V and 0 from J, leaving 8 bases between them. The CDR3 here is CASIGLSTDTQYF. The CDR3 DNA reads TGCGCCAGCATCGGTTTGAGCACAGATACGCAGTATTTT.

This rearrangement joins TRBV6-5 to TRBJ1-2; no definite D call. Trimming took off 10 bases at V and 3 bases at J, with 6 bases between the two ends. The CDR3 is 10 residues long. CDR1 and CDR2 from the germline V gene are MNHEY and SVGAGI. The CDR3 spells CATYYYGYTF. CDR3 in DNA: TGTGCCACCTATTACTATGGCTACACCTTC.

V gene TRBV20-1 combines with J gene TRBJ2-3; perhaps TRBD2 as D (5 bases). With 4 bases removed from V and 6 bases from J, the gap between germline ends came to 8 bases. The CDR3 contains 11 residues. Germline V CDR1 and CDR2: DFQATT, SNEGSKA (reference sequence). The CDR3 protein is CSATLADTQYF. CDR3 in DNA: TGCAGTGCTACTTTAGCGGATACGCAGTATTTT.

This clone was seen a few times. This CDR3 reads CASSRSGTYNSGNTIYF. Written as DNA, the CDR3 is TGTGCCAGCTCACGCAGTGGGACTTACAACTCTGGAAACACCATATATTTT. The chain links TRBV18 to TRBJ1-3, with a weak D call TRBD1 (5 bases). Trimming took 4 bases from V and 0 from J, leaving 16 bases between them. Per germline, CDR1 KGHSH and CDR2 LQKENI. This CDR3 is 17 amino acids long.

CDR3 DNA: TGTGCCAGCAGTTTTTTGAGTGAAGCTTTCTTT. This encodes CASSFLSEAFF. The gene calls are TRBV28 and TRBJ1-1; D ambiguous. The CDR3 has 11 residues. The germline CDR1 and CDR2 sequences are MDHEN and SYDVKM. The V end was cut by 3 bases, the J end by 7 bases, with 6 bases between.

The rearrangement joins TRBV7-2 to TRBJ2-1; TRBD2 aligns across 12 bases. J gave up 5 bases and V 5 bases, and 7 bases lay outside the gene matches. The CDR3 has 16 residues. Looked up from germline, CDR1 is SGHTA and CDR2 is FQGNSA. The CDR3 nucleotides read TGTGCCAGCAGCCTACGACTAGCGGGAGAGCACAATGAGCAGTTCTTC. Its translation: CASSLRLAGEHNEQFF.

The chain is built from TRBV7-9 and TRBJ2-7; 7 bases match TRBD1. V gave up 4 bases and J gave up 2 bases; unmatched junction bases: 11. Germline V lookup: CDR1 SEHNR, CDR2 FQNEAQ (reference sequence). CDR3 size: 16 residues. The CDR3 DNA reads TGTGCCAGCAGCTCTCCCTCACAGGGGCGAGCCTACGAGCAGTACTTC. Translation: CASSSPSQGRAYEQYF.

V usage is TRBV24-1 and J usage is TRBJ1-2; no firm D call. The CDR3 runs 14 residues. Germline V gene lookup returns CDR1 KGHDR and CDR2 SFDVKD. The V end was cut by 4 bases, the J end by 0 bases, with 8 bases between. Here the CDR3 DNA reads TGTGCCACCAGTGAGTCCCCTTCTAACTATGGCTACACCTTC. It codes for CATSESPSNYGYTF.